This T cell receptor beta chain was observed in a study of T cells in tuberculosis. Findings of the study overall: Cases with active tuberculosis were adults, while controls were adolescents.

Remarks on this clone: The target antigen is unknown.

Trimming stripped 5 bases from V and 1 base from J, with 11 bases between. Germline V gene sequence: CDR1 LNHNV, CDR2 YYDKDF (reference sequence). There are 14 residues in the CDR3. Method: immunoSEQ multiplex PCR; TCRdb's copy keeps in-frame clones and lacks some. The sample holds over 30,000 clones, around 97% seen once. Material for sequencing was PBMCs. This TCR was sampled from a donor between 10 and 29 years old with latent tuberculosis or without tuberculosis infection. The J gene is TRBJ1-1, the V gene TRBV15; possible D gene TRBD1, 6 bases. CDR3 sequence reads: CATSQGQRNTEAFF. DNA for the CDR3: TGTGCCACCAGCCAAGGACAGAGGAACACTGAAGCTTTCTTT. The complete variable domain, with remaining parts taken from reference TRBV15 and TRBJ1-1, reads DAMVIQNPRYQVTQFGKPVTLSCSQTLNHNVMYWYQQKSSQAPKLLFHYYDKDFNNEADTPDNFQSRRPNTSFCFLDIRSPGLGDTAMYLCATSQGQRNTEAFFGQGTRLTVV.